Listed below are T cell receptor beta chains from one sample, sequenced in a study of blood T cell repertoires in COVID-19. Generated by immunoSEQ multiplex PCR, the TCRdb table keeps only in-frame clones and is missing some. The sample carries some 270,000 clones, approximately 85% recorded once. Sequencing used peripheral blood. The origin of the receptors is a woman of 80 years or more with COVID-19, enrolled during active disease. The CDR3 runs from the conserved cysteine through the conserved F or W. The order of the fields is V gene, J gene, CDR3 protein.

V gene: TRBV5-1; J gene: TRBJ2-3; CDR3 protein: CASSRSGEVTDTQYF
V gene: TRBV27; J gene: TRBJ2-5; CDR3 protein: CASSPSGGTQETQYF
V gene: TRBV28; J gene: TRBJ1-2; CDR3 protein: CASSARDINYGYTF
V gene: TRBV28; J gene: TRBJ1-1; CDR3 protein: CASRGFGGMAFF
V gene: TRBV7-2; J gene: TRBJ1-1; CDR3 protein: CASSLGGTGGGRTEAFF
V gene: TRBV29-1; J gene: TRBJ2-1; CDR3 protein: CSVGRVGGTEQFF
V gene: TRBV30; J gene: TRBJ1-2; CDR3 protein: CAWSGTGAYSNYGYTF
V gene: TRBV5-4; J gene: TRBJ2-3; CDR3 protein: CASKALSGLRGTDTQYF
V gene: TRBV5-1; J gene: TRBJ1-4; CDR3 protein: CASSWRGQSEKLFF
V gene: TRBV3-1/TRBV3-2; J gene: TRBJ1-2; CDR3 protein: CASSQSGQGGRGYTF
V gene: TRBV9; J gene: TRBJ2-3; CDR3 protein: CASTPGPGGLGDTQYF
V gene: TRBV7-2; J gene: TRBJ2-3; CDR3 protein: CASSPLGGGGYRDTQYF
V gene: TRBV19; J gene: TRBJ1-2; CDR3 protein: CASSIRGGYGYTF
V gene: TRBV6-5; J gene: TRBJ1-2; CDR3 protein: CASSPTGGNYGYTF
V gene: TRBV3-1/TRBV3-2; J gene: TRBJ1-2; CDR3 protein: CASSHGQGGSGYTF
V gene: TRBV5-1; J gene: TRBJ1-1; CDR3 protein: CASSTTGPMNTEAFF
V gene: TRBV10-3; J gene: TRBJ1-5; CDR3 protein: CAISGQGDGQPQHF
V gene: TRBV20-1; J gene: TRBJ1-1; CDR3 protein: CSARQVTEAFF
V gene: TRBV5-1; J gene: TRBJ1-4; CDR3 protein: CASSLEIQGSTNEKLFF
V gene: TRBV6-5; J gene: TRBJ1-2; CDR3 protein: CASSYGWTGGGYTF
V gene: TRBV27; J gene: TRBJ1-1; CDR3 protein: CASKWGVGREAFF
V gene: TRBV4-2; J gene: TRBJ2-7; CDR3 protein: CASSQEFMGAYEQYF
V gene: TRBV10-3; J gene: TRBJ1-6; CDR3 protein: CAATDRGYSPLHF
V gene: TRBV2; J gene: TRBJ1-6; CDR3 protein: CASIEQGGVSPLHF
V gene: TRBV28; J gene: TRBJ1-2; CDR3 protein: CASTPPGGGDYGYTF
V gene: TRBV3-1/TRBV3-2; J gene: TRBJ2-2; CDR3 protein: CASTPSRTGGAGELFF
V gene: TRBV3-1/TRBV3-2; J gene: TRBJ1-1; CDR3 protein: CASSQRDRATEAFF
V gene: TRBV6-5; J gene: TRBJ2-3; CDR3 protein: CGAGRLTDTQYF
V gene: TRBV19; J gene: TRBJ2-3; CDR3 protein: CASSTTSGGAQDTQYF
V gene: TRBV3-1/TRBV3-2; J gene: TRBJ1-1; CDR3 protein: CASSQGVTGSTEAFF
V gene: TRBV7-9; J gene: TRBJ1-6; CDR3 protein: CASSPRGQGPGSPLHF
V gene: TRBV5-6; J gene: TRBJ2-2; CDR3 protein: CASSFLKGGANTGELFF
V gene: TRBV7-9; J gene: TRBJ1-4; CDR3 protein: CASSADSTNEKLFF
V gene: TRBV4-2; J gene: TRBJ2-7; CDR3 protein: CASSQERTGTYEQYF
V gene: TRBV6-5; J gene: TRBJ1-5; CDR3 protein: CASSYSQGAGGQPQHF
V gene: TRBV5-1; J gene: TRBJ1-2; CDR3 protein: CASSLRLGQGYGYTF
V gene: TRBV19; J gene: TRBJ1-2; CDR3 protein: CASSPTGTANYGYTF
V gene: TRBV7-9; J gene: TRBJ2-6; CDR3 protein: CASSLARGLTGANVLTF
V gene: TRBV28; J gene: TRBJ1-3; CDR3 protein: CASSMVWQGLGNTIYF
V gene: TRBV3-1/TRBV3-2; J gene: TRBJ1-2; CDR3 protein: CASSQGQRRGGYTF
V gene: TRBV19; J gene: TRBJ1-4; CDR3 protein: CATISQGSFEKLFF
V gene: TRBV18; J gene: TRBJ2-1; CDR3 protein: CASSPPAGGLNEQFF
V gene: TRBV28; J gene: TRBJ1-2; CDR3 protein: CASSRDIGYTF
V gene: TRBV13; J gene: TRBJ2-3; CDR3 protein: CASSPQSAGGPGTTQYF